This section outlines one T cell receptor beta chain sequence together with its context. The antigen is not known. The data derive from a study of T cell clonotyping in hematopoietic cell transplantation. Findings and caveats of the study: Broader posttransplant TCR repertoire diversity was predicted by graft donor and pretransplant recipient Inverse Simpson Index values.

The CDR3 runs 14 residues. Per germline, CDR1 MDHEN and CDR2 SYDVKM. The V segment lost 1 base and the J segment 7 bases; nucleotides outside the gene matches: 6. Time point noted: recipient sample about 28 days before transplant, after cytoreduction. Repertoires were generated with immunoSEQ multiplex PCR, while TCRdb's copy carries only in-frame clones and drops some. This table holds tens of thousands of clones, almost 97% found once. This clonotype was obtained from a woman between 45 and 60 years old with acute myeloid leukemia. Some clones in this sample may be carry-over from other donors' samples. The sample here was peripheral blood mononuclear cells, taken before stem cell transplant. The gene calls are TRBV28 and TRBJ1-1, with 7 bases aligning to TRBD1. CDR3 sequence reads: CASSLFETGNEAFF. The DNA of the CDR3 is TGTGCCAGCAGTTTATTCGAGACAGGGAATGAAGCTTTCTTT.